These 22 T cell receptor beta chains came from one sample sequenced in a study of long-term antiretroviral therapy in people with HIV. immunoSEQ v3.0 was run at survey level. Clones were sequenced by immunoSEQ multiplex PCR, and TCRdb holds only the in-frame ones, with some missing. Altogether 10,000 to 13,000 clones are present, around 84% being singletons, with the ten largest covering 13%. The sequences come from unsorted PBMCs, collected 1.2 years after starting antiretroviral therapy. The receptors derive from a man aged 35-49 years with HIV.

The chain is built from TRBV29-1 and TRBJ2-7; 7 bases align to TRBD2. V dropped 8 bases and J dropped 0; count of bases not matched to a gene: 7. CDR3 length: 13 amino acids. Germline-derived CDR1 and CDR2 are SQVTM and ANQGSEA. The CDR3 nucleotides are TGCAGCTCAGCGGGGCCTATCTCCTACGAGCAGTACTTC. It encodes CSSAGPISYEQYF.

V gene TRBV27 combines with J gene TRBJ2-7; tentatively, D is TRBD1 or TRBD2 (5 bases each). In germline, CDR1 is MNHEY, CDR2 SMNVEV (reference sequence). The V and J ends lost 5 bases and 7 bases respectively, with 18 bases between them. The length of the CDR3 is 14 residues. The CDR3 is CASSVRDGLLEQYF. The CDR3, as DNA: TGTGCCAGCAGTGTCCGGGACGGCCTTTTGGAGCAGTACTTC.

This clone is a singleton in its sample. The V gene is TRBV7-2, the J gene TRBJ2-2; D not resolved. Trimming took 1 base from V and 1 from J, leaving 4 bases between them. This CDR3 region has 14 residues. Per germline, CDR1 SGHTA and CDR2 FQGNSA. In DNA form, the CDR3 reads TGTGCCAGCAGCTTAGTCGGGAACACCGGGGAGCTGTTTTTT. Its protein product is CASSLVGNTGELFF.

CDR3 DNA sequence: TGTGCCAGCAGCCCACCCACCGGGGAGCTGTTTTTT. It specifies CASSPPTGELFF. This chain joins TRBV5-4 and TRBJ2-2; D gene uncertain. V was clipped by 4 bases and J by 4 bases, with 5 bases between them. There are 12 residues in the CDR3. CDR1 and CDR2 from the germline V gene are SGHNT and YYREEE (reference sequence).

As DNA, the CDR3 is TGCAGCGTTGAACGGGGGACTAACTATGGCTACACCTTC. It translates to CSVERGTNYGYTF. The chain uses TRBV29-1 and TRBJ1-2; perhaps TRBD1 as D (5 bases). V lost 2 bases and J 0 bases, leaving 7 bases between the germline ends. The CDR3 loop spans 13 amino acids. In germline, CDR1 is SQVTM, CDR2 ANQGSEA.

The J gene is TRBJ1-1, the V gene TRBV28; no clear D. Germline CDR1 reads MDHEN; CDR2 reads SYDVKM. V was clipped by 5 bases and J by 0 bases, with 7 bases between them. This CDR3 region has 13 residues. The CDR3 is CASSRLVNTEAFF. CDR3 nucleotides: TGTGCCAGCAGTAGACTTGTGAACACTGAAGCTTTCTTT.

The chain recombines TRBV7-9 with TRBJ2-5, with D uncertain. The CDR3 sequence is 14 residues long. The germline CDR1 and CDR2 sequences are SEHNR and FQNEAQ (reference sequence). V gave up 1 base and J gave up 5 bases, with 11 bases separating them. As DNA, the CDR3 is TGTGCCAGCAGCTTAGAAACAATCGGGGAGACCCAGTACTTC. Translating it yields CASSLETIGETQYF.

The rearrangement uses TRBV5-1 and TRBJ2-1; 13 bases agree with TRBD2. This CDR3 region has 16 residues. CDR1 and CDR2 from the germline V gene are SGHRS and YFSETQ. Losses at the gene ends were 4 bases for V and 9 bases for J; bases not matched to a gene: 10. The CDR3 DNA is TGCGCCAGCAGCAACACCGGGACTAGCGGGGCGTTTGAGCAGTTCTTC. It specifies CASSNTGTSGAFEQFF.

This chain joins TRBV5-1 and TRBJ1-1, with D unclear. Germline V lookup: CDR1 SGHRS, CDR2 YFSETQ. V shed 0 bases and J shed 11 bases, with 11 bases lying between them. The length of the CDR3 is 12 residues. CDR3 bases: TGCGCCAGCAGCTTGGAAGGAGGGTACGCTTTCTTT. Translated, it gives CASSLEGGYAFF.

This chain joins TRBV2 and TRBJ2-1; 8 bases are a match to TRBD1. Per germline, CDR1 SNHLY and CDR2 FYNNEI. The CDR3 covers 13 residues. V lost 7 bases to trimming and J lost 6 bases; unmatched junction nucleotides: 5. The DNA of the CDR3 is TGTGCCAGCAAAGGGACAGGAGGCAATGAGCAGTTCTTC. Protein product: CASKGTGGNEQFF.

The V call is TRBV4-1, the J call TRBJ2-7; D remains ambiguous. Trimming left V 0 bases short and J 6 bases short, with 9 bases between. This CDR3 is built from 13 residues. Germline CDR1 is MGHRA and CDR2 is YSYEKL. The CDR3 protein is CASSQDPPSEQYF. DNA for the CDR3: TGCGCCAGCAGCCAAGATCCCCCGTCCGAGCAGTACTTC.

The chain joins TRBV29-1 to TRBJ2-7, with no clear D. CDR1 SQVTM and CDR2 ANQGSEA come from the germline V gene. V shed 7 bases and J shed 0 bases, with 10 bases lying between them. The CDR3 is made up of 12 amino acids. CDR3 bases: TGCAGCGCCCAAACGGCCTCCTACGAGCAGTACTTC. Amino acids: CSAQTASYEQYF.

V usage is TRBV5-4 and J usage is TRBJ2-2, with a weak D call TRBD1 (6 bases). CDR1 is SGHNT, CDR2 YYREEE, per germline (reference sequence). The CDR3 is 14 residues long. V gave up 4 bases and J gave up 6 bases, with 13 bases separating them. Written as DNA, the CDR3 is TGTGCCAGCAGCACCACAGGGACCCCCGGGGAGCTGTTTTTT. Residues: CASSTTGTPGELFF.

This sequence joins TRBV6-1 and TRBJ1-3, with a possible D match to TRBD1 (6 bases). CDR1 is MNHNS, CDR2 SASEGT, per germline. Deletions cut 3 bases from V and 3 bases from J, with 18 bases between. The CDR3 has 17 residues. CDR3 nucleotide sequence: TGTGCCAGCAGTGAGGGGGGCAGGTTATTCGTTGGAAACACCATATATTTT. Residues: CASSEGGRLFVGNTIYF.

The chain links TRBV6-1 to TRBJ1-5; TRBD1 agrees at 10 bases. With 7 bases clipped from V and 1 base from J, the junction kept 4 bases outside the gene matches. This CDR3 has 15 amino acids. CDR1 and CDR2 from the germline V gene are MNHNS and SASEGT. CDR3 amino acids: CASTSGQGSNQPQHF. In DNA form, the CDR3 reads TGTGCCAGCACCTCGGGACAGGGGAGCAATCAGCCCCAGCATTTT.

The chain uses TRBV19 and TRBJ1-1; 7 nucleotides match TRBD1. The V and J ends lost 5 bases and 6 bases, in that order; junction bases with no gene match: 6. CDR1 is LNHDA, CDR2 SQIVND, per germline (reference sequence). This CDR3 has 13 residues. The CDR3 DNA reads TGTGCCAGTAGTCCCACCGACAGGGCTGAAGCTTTCTTT. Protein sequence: CASSPTDRAEAFF. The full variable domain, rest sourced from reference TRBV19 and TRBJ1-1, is DGGITQSPKYLFRKEGQNVTLSCEQNLNHDAMYWYRQDPGQGLRLIYYSQIVNDFQKGDIAEGYSVSREKKESFPLTVTSAQKNPTAFYLCASSPTDRAEAFFGQGTRLTVV.

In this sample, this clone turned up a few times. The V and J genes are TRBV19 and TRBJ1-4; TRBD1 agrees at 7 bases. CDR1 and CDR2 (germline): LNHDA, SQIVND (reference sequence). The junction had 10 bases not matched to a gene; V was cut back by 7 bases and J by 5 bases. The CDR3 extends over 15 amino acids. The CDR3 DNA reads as TGTGCCAGTAAAAAGATCGGGACAGCAAATGAAAAACTGTTTTTT. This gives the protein CASKKIGTANEKLFF. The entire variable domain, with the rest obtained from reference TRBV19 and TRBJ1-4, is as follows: DGGITQSPKYLFRKEGQNVTLSCEQNLNHDAMYWYRQDPGQGLRLIYYSQIVNDFQKGDIAEGYSVSREKKESFPLTVTSAQKNPTAFYLCASKKIGTANEKLFFGSGTQLSVL.

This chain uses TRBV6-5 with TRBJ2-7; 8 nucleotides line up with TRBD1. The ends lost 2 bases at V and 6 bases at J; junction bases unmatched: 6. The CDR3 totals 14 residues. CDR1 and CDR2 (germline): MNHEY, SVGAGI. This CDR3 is CASSYAGGRGEQYF. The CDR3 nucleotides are TGTGCCAGCAGTTACGCAGGGGGCAGAGGCGAGCAGTACTTC.

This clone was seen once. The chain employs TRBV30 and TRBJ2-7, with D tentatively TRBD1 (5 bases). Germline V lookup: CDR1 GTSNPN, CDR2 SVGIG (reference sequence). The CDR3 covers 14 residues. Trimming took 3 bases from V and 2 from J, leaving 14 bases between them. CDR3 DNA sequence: TGTGCCTGGAGACCCGGACACTTCGCCTACGAGCAGTACTTC. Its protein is CAWRPGHFAYEQYF.

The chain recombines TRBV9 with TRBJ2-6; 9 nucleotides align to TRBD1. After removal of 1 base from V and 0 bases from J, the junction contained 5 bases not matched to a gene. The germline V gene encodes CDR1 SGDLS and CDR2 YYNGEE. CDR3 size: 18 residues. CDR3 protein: CASSVRTGASSGANVLTF. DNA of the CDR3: TGTGCCAGCAGCGTAAGGACAGGGGCGAGCTCTGGGGCCAACGTCCTGACTTTC. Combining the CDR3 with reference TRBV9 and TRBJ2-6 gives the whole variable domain DSGVTQTPKHLITATGQRVTLRCSPRSGDLSVYWYQQSLDQGLQFLIQYYNGEERAKGNILERFSAQQFPDLHSELNLSSLELGDSALYFCASSVRTGASSGANVLTFGAGSRLTVL.

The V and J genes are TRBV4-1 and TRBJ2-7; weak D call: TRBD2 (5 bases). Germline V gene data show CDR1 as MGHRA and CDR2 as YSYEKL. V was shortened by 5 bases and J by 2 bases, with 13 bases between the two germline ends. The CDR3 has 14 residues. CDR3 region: CASSYLPGTYEQYF. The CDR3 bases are TGCGCCAGCAGCTACCTCCCGGGGACCTACGAGCAGTACTTC.

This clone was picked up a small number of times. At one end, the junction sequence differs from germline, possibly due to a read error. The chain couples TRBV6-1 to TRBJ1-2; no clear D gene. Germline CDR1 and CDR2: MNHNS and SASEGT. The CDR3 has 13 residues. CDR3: CASSEDATRSYTF. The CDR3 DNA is TGTGCCAGCAGCGAAGACGCCACCCGTAGCTACACCTTC.